These T cell receptor beta chains were read from a single sample in a study of blood T cell repertoires in COVID-19. Assay used: immunoSEQ multiplex PCR; TCRdb lists only in-frame clones, some missing. The sample shows tens of thousands of clones, around 82% of them seen only once. Sequencing was performed on peripheral blood. These receptors came from a human donor in a cohort sampled during active COVID-19. The CDR3 runs from the conserved cysteine through the conserved F or W. The D gene is left open where the match is weak. Clone sizes are given selectively: once, few, many, or a class where the clone is expanded.

TRBJ2-3 TRBV6-5 - 14 - CASLGLGGTDTQYF TGTGCCAGCCTGGGACTGGGTGGCACAGATACGCAGTATTTT
TRBJ2-1 TRBV20-1 - 11 - CSAIRNNEQFF TGCAGTGCTATCAGGAACAATGAGCAGTTCTTC
TRBJ1-2 TRBV11-2 TRBD1 14 - CASSSTGGVGSYTF TGTGCCAGCAGCTCGACAGGGGGCGTGGGGAGCTACACCTTC
TRBJ2-1 TRBV12-5 TRBD2 15 once CASGLGLAGLNEQFF TGTGCTAGTGGTTTGGGACTAGCGGGTCTCAATGAGCAGTTCTTC
TRBJ1-6 TRBV19 - 12 - CASNQGYSPLHF TGTGCCAGTAATCAGGGATATTCACCCCTCCACTTT
TRBJ2-1 TRBV7-9 TRBD1 14 - CASSFRQGVDEQFF TGTGCCAGCAGCTTCCGCCAGGGGGTGGATGAGCAGTTCTTC
TRBJ1-5 TRBV1 - 13 - CTSSPSGDQPQHF TGCACCAGCAGCCCCTCTGGAGATCAGCCCCAGCATTTT
TRBJ2-1 TRBV11-2 TRBD1 17 - CASSLFATGRRWYEQFF TGTGCCAGCAGCTTATTCGCGACAGGGCGGCGTTGGTATGAGCAGTTCTTC
TRBJ2-3 TRBV19 TRBD2 15 - CASSTDGRGVDTQYF TGTGCCAGTAGTACGGATGGGCGGGGGGTCGATACGCAGTATTTT
TRBJ2-5 TRBV19 - 13 - CASRPGFQETQYF TGTGCCAGTAGACCAGGTTTCCAAGAGACCCAGTACTTC
TRBJ2-7 TRBV18 TRBD2 16 - CASSRGSGGTSVEQYF TGTGCCAGCTCACGGGGTAGCGGGGGTACATCGGTCGAGCAGTACTTC
TRBJ1-6 TRBV18 - 14 - CASSRASGNSPLHF TGTGCCAGCTCTAGAGCTTCAGGGAATTCACCCCTCCACTTT
TRBJ2-3 TRBV5-1 TRBD1 15 - CASSRDRSLMDTQYF TGCGCCAGCAGCCGGGACAGAAGTCTCATGGATACGCAGTATTTT
TRBJ2-2 TRBV10-3 TRBD2 15 once CAIRTSGGYSGELFF TGTGCCATCAGGACTAGCGGGGGGTATTCCGGGGAGCTGTTTTTT
TRBJ2-3 TRBV15 TRBD2 18 - CATSITSGGAPYGDTQYF TGTGCCACCAGCATCACTAGCGGGGGGGCACCCTATGGAGATACGCAGTATTTT
TRBJ2-5 TRBV5-1 - 14 - CASSFSGGQETQYF TGCGCCAGCAGCTTTTCAGGGGGGCAAGAGACCCAGTACTTC
TRBJ2-7 TRBV4-1 TRBD1 17 once CASSQVRGQGARDEQYF TGCGCCAGCAGCCAAGTAAGGGGACAGGGGGCGCGTGACGAGCAGTACTTC
TRBJ2-1 TRBV15 TRBD2 15 many CATSPDTGGVNEQFF TGTGCCACCAGCCCCGATACCGGGGGGGTTAATGAGCAGTTCTTC
TRBJ2-5 TRBV5-6 TRBD2 16 - CASSLSRGGWIETQYF TGTGCCAGCAGCTTGAGTCGCGGGGGGTGGATTGAGACCCAGTACTTC
TRBJ2-3 TRBV10-3 TRBD2 18 - CAISEPGLAGSGTDTQYF TGTGCCATCAGTGAGCCGGGACTAGCGGGTTCCGGCACAGATACGCAGTATTTT
TRBJ2-1 TRBV5-1 - 15 - CASSLETTLRLEQFF TGCGCCAGCAGCTTGGAGACTACTCTACGCCTTGAGCAGTTCTTC
TRBJ2-7 TRBV5-6 - 12 - CASSLGGYEQYF TGTGCCAGCAGCTTGGGCGGGTACGAGCAGTACTTC
TRBJ2-2 TRBV5-1 - 15 - CASSARVLGTGELFF TGCGCCAGCAGCGCCCGGGTCCTGGGCACCGGGGAGCTGTTTTTT
TRBJ2-4 TRBV24-1 - 13 - CATSAGSPNIQYF TGTGCCACCAGTGCAGGGTCCCCAAACATTCAGTACTTC
TRBJ1-6 TRBV6-4 - 15 - CASSDSSLINSPLHF TGTGCCAGCAGTGACTCGAGTTTAATCAATTCACCCCTCCACTTT
TRBJ1-5 TRBV28 - 15 - CASRIEGGAGQPQHF TGTGCCAGCAGGATCGAGGGTGGCGCCGGACAGCCCCAGCATTTT
TRBJ2-2 TRBV7-7 TRBD1 15 - CASSDRGSGTGELFF TGTGCTAGCAGCGACAGGGGTTCGGGCACCGGGGAGCTGTTTTTT
TRBJ1-1 TRBV19 - 14 - CASSMNYGGTEAFF TGTGCCAGTAGTATGAACTACGGGGGCACTGAAGCTTTCTTT
TRBJ2-7 TRBV7-8 TRBD2 18 - CASSFWKVGSGLAHEQYF TGTGCCAGCAGCTTCTGGAAAGTCGGATCGGGACTAGCCCACGAGCAGTACTTC
TRBJ2-1 TRBV10-1 TRBD2 14 - CASSAHSGGNEQFF TGCGCCAGCAGTGCCCATAGCGGGGGCAATGAGCAGTTCTTC
TRBJ2-5 TRBV19 TRBD1 16 - CASRTTGQGAFETQYF TGTGCCAGTAGAACCACGGGACAGGGGGCCTTTGAGACCCAGTACTTC
TRBJ2-3 TRBV5-4 TRBD2 16 - CASSLEPGTITDTQYF TGTGCCAGCAGCCTAGAGCCCGGGACTATCACAGATACGCAGTATTTT
TRBJ2-7 TRBV14 - 12 few CASSFISYEQYF TGTGCCAGCAGCTTTATTTCCTACGAGCAGTACTTC
TRBJ2-3 TRBV5-6 TRBD2 17 - CASSARPASGGTDTQYF TGTGCCAGCAGCGCGAGGCCGGCTAGCGGGGGCACAGATACGCAGTATTTT